Below, one T cell receptor (beta chain) is given with its context. The CDR3 consists of 14 residues. The germline V gene has CDR1 SEHNR and CDR2 FQNEAQ (reference sequence). The entry originates in a study of T cells expressing NK-cell markers. For the study at large: Of eight sequenced donors, seven were HCMV-seropositive and one HCMV-seronegative.

TCRdb reprocessed the 5' RACE reads, with one entry per CDR3 protein and no DNA. The sample includes around 470,000 distinct CDR3 sequences. Specimen: blood T cells: a sorted CD56 or NKG2C T cell subset, CD4+ or CD8+ T cells, or bulk PBMC T cells (not recorded which). V and J are TRBV7-9 and TRBJ2-5; TCRdb picks TRBD1, but there is no DNA to check that call. The clonotype comes from a woman in her forties or fifties in good health. CDR3 protein: CASSLVRDQETQYF.